These T cell receptor beta chains were read from a single sample in a study of cytomegalovirus exposure and HLA in healthy donors. The method was immunoSEQ multiplex PCR; TCRdb's version includes in-frame clones alone and lacks a portion of them. The sample lists some 120,000 clones, over 60% occurring once. Sequences were obtained from PBMCs. All receptors come from a human donor in good health. CDR3s include the opening cysteine and the closing phenylalanine or tryptophan. A D gene is named only where the DNA matches it firmly. A clone size is listed for some rows: how often the clone was seen (once, few, many), or a class if it is expanded.

>-|TRBD1|12|TRBV9|TRBJ1-2
TGTGCCAGCAGCGGAACAGGGGGAGGCTACACCTTC
CASSGTGGGYTF
>few|-|15|TRBV4-1|TRBJ1-5
TGCGCCAGCAGCCTGTCCGCTAGTAGAGGGCAGCCCCAGCATTTT
CASSLSASRGQPQHF
>-|TRBD2|15|TRBV19|TRBJ2-2
TGTGCCGCAAAACGCGGGGGGGCGCGAAGCGGGGAGCTGTTTTTT
CAAKRGGARSGELFF
>few|-|12|TRBV29-1|TRBJ1-1
TGCAGCGTTGAAGTAGGACACGGTCCAGCTTTCTTT
CSVEVGHGPAFF
>-|TRBD1|14|TRBV27|TRBJ2-1
TGTGCCAGCAGTTTAGGGACAGTGTACAATGAGCAGTTCTTC
CASSLGTVYNEQFF
>few|-|15|TRBV6-5|TRBJ2-7
TGTGCCAGCAGTTTACCGGGTGTGAAAGCCTACGAGCAGTACTTC
CASSLPGVKAYEQYF
>-|TRBD2|16|TRBV2|TRBJ2-3
TGTGCCAGCAGTTTAACCTCGGGACTAGCTCCAGATACGCAGTATTTT
CASSLTSGLAPDTQYF
>once|-|13|TRBV6-5|TRBJ2-3
TGTGCCAGCGGAGGGTCTAGCACAGATACGCAGTATTTT
CASGGSSTDTQYF
>-|-|13|TRBV5-1|TRBJ2-7
TGCGCCAGCAGCTTTGAGAAAGCCTACGAGCAGTACTTC
CASSFEKAYEQYF
>-|-|13|TRBV5-6|TRBJ2-2
TGTGCCAGCAGTCCTCAGGACTCGAGAGAGCTGTTTTTT
CASSPQDSRELFF
>-|-|15|TRBV27|TRBJ1-5
TGTGCCAGCAGTGTTAACAGTTACCCGAATCAGCCCCAGCATTTT
CASSVNSYPNQPQHF
>-|-|12|TRBV6-1|TRBJ2-5
TGTGCCAGTACACCGTACCAAGAGACCCAGTACTTC
CASTPYQETQYF
>-|TRBD1|15|TRBV5-1|TRBJ1-1
TGCGCCAGCAGCAGGACAGGGGGGCTGTCCACTGAAGCTTTCTTT
CASSRTGGLSTEAFF
>-|TRBD1|16|TRBV5-1|TRBJ2-1
TGCGCCAGCAGCTTGGGTAGGGACAGGGCAAGAAATGAGCAGTTCTTC
CASSLGRDRARNEQFF
>-|-|13|TRBV6-1|TRBJ1-2
TGTGCCAGCGTAACTGGACAGTTTTATGGCTACACCTTC
CASVTGQFYGYTF
>-|-|15|TRBV2|TRBJ2-3
TGTGCCAGCACCATTTCGGGGACTCATGCAGATACGCAGTATTTT
CASTISGTHADTQYF
>-|-|15|TRBV5-6|TRBJ1-6
TGTGCCAGCAGCTTGGAGGCCGGGTTCGGTTCACCCCTCCACTTT
CASSLEAGFGSPLHF
>-|-|15|TRBV18|TRBJ2-1
TGTGCCAGCTCACACCCTAGCTCTGAAGGGAATGAGCAGTTCTTC
CASSHPSSEGNEQFF
>-|TRBD1|13|TRBV7-3|TRBJ2-1
TGTGCCAGCGGACAGGGGGCTGGGAATGAGCAGTTCTTC
CASGQGAGNEQFF
>-|TRBD1|13|TRBV5-6|TRBJ2-7
TGTGCCAGTGGACAGGGGAACTCCTACGAGCAGTACTTC
CASGQGNSYEQYF
>-|TRBD2|14|TRBV7-7|TRBJ2-5
TGTGCTAGCAGTCCATCACTAGCGGGTGAGACCCAGTACTTC
CASSPSLAGETQYF
>once|-|14|TRBV7-2|TRBJ2-1
TGTGCCAGCAGCTCCGCCGCGGTGATCAATGAGCAGTTCTTC
CASSSAAVINEQFF
>-|TRBD2|15|TRBV6-1|TRBJ2-3
TGTGCCAGCAGTGGGATTCGACTAGCGGGGGGTTGGCAGTATTTT
CASSGIRLAGGWQYF
>-|-|16|TRBV9|TRBJ1-6
TGTGCCAGCAGCGTAGAGGGGTCTATAGCCTATTCACCCCTCCACTTT
CASSVEGSIAYSPLHF
>-|TRBD2|15|TRBV29-1|TRBJ2-2
TGCAGCGTTGACCTAGCGGGGGGGCTTACCGGGGAGCTGTTTTTT
CSVDLAGGLTGELFF
>once|-|16|TRBV5-1|TRBJ2-5
TGCGCCAGCAGCTTGTCCGGGACTGAGGTTTGGGAGACCCAGTACTTC
CASSLSGTEVWETQYF
>-|-|12|TRBV7-9|TRBJ2-1
TGTGCCAGCAGCTACAGGGTAAATGAGCAGTTCTTC
CASSYRVNEQFF
>-|-|14|TRBV7-9|TRBJ1-2
TGTGCCAGCAGCTTAGGTGGGCCTATCTATGGCTACACCTTC
CASSLGGPIYGYTF
>-|-|15|TRBV11-2|TRBJ2-7
TGTGCCAGCAGCTTAAGGCGGGACAGTTCCTACGAGCAGTACTTC
CASSLRRDSSYEQYF
>-|TRBD1|14|TRBV6-6|TRBJ2-7
TGTGCCAGCAGAAGGGACAGGGGGTACTACGAGCAGTACTTC
CASRRDRGYYEQYF
>once|-|15|TRBV5-4|TRBJ2-7
TGTGCCAGCAGCCGAGTGGGGGGGCGAGAGTACGAGCAGTACTTC
CASSRVGGREYEQYF
>-|-|14|TRBV7-2|TRBJ1-3
TGTGCCAGCAGCAGTGGGAGCTCTGGAAACACCATATATTTT
CASSSGSSGNTIYF
>-|-|15|TRBV5-6|TRBJ2-7
TGTGCCAGCAGCTTGAGTTCCGTCAGCTCCTACGAGCAGTACTTC
CASSLSSVSSYEQYF
>-|-|12|TRBV10-1|TRBJ2-7
TGCGCCAGCAGTGATATTCTCGGCGAGCAGTACTTC
CASSDILGEQYF
>-|-|16|TRBV5-1|TRBJ2-1
TGCGCCAGCAGCTGGACAGCTCGGGGCTCCTACAATGAGCAGTTCTTC
CASSWTARGSYNEQFF
>-|-|13|TRBV7-3|TRBJ2-7
TGTGCCAGCAGCTTAATAGGGGGCTACGAGCAGTACTTC
CASSLIGGYEQYF
>-|-|11|TRBV6-1|TRBJ1-2
TGTGCCAGCACAGGGATCTATGGCTACACCTTC
CASTGIYGYTF
>once|TRBD2|14|TRBV5-4|TRBJ2-7
TGTGCCAGCAGCCCGGAGGGACTAGCTTACGAGCAGTACTTC
CASSPEGLAYEQYF
>-|TRBD1|13|TRBV10-3|TRBJ1-1
TGTGCCATCTCATGGACAGGGGCCAGTGAAGCTTTCTTT
CAISWTGASEAFF
>few|-|11|TRBV7-9|TRBJ2-3
TGTGCCAGCACGAGCACAGATACGCAGTATTTT
CASTSTDTQYF
>-|TRBD1|15|TRBV5-6|TRBJ2-7
TGTGCCAGCAGCCGGGACAGGGCCCTACCCTACGAGCAGTACTTC
CASSRDRALPYEQYF
>-|-|14|TRBV5-6|TRBJ1-4
TGTGCCAGCAGCCGACTTGCAACTAATGAAAAACTGTTTTTT
CASSRLATNEKLFF
>-|TRBD1|14|TRBV5-4|TRBJ2-4
TGTGCCAGCAGCTCCAGGACAGGGGGGGACATTCAGTACTTC
CASSSRTGGDIQYF
>few|-|15|TRBV6-5|TRBJ1-1
TGTGCCAGCAGTTACTCGTGGACAGCGAACACTGAAGCTTTCTTT
CASSYSWTANTEAFF
>-|-|14|TRBV23-1|TRBJ1-5
TGCGCCAGCAGTCTGGTCAGGGAGGAACAGCCCCAGCATTTT
CASSLVREEQPQHF
>-|TRBD2|13|TRBV29-1|TRBJ2-5
TGCAGCGTTGAATTTAGCGGGGAAGAGACCCAGTACTTC
CSVEFSGEETQYF
>-|TRBD1|15|TRBV7-2|TRBJ1-2
TGTGCCAGCAGCCCGAGGACAGGGTCACTCTATGGCTACACCTTC
CASSPRTGSLYGYTF
>-|TRBD1|16|TRBV2|TRBJ2-7
TGTGCCAGCAGTTATACTCTGACAGGGGTAAAGAACGAGCAGTACTTC
CASSYTLTGVKNEQYF
>-|-|12|TRBV6-5|TRBJ1-2
TGTGCCATACATACAGGTTCCTATGGCTACACCTTC
CAIHTGSYGYTF
>-|-|15|TRBV19|TRBJ1-5
TGTGCCAGTAGTAGGTCCGAGCATAGCAATCAGCCCCAGCATTTT
CASSRSEHSNQPQHF
>-|TRBD2|16|TRBV4-2|TRBJ2-7
TGTGCCAGCAGCCCCTCCAGTGGGACTAGGGCGGCCTTGCAGTACTTC
CASSPSSGTRAALQYF
>-|-|14|TRBV28|TRBJ1-2
TGTGCCAGCAGTGAGAGAGCCAGGAACTATGGCTACACCTTC
CASSERARNYGYTF
>-|TRBD1|14|TRBV7-8|TRBJ2-5
TGTGCCAGCATGGACAGGGGATGGGAAGAGACCCAGTACTTC
CASMDRGWEETQYF
>few|TRBD2|17|TRBV4-1|TRBJ2-2
TGCGCCAGCAGCCAAGCCCTAGCGGGGACGAACACCGGGGAGCTGTTTTTT
CASSQALAGTNTGELFF
>-|-|14|TRBV11-2|TRBJ2-3
TGTGCCAGCAGCTTAGTAGCATCGGCAGATACGCAGTATTTT
CASSLVASADTQYF
>-|-|12|TRBV5-1|TRBJ1-6
TGCGCCAGCAGCCCCGGGGATTCACCCCTCCACTTT
CASSPGDSPLHF
>-|TRBD1|18|TRBV19|TRBJ1-5
TGTGCCAGTAGTATAGTCGGGACAGGGATTTATAGCAATCAGCCCCAGCATTTT
CASSIVGTGIYSNQPQHF